This T cell receptor beta chain was identified in a study of blood T cell repertoires in COVID-19. Study as a whole: The samples span acute and convalescent COVID-19 from the United States, Italy and Spain. Sources were T cells, B-cell-depleted T cells, or PBMCs; the material itself was cDNA or gDNA.

The germline CDR1 and CDR2 sequences are ENHRY and SYGVKD. V dropped 0 bases and J dropped 0 bases, with 9 bases sitting between them. This CDR3 is built from 17 residues. Study processing details: Reference gene primer amplification gave estimated nucleated cell counts. Assay: immunoSEQ multiplex PCR; the TCRdb copy retains only in-frame clones and omits some. Clone size and the V and J calls come from that table; the DNA yielded D and trimming. The sample carries some 75,000 clones, about 93% recorded once. The source is a human donor in a cohort sampled during active COVID-19. The gene calls are TRBV10-3 and TRBJ2-6; D is ambiguous. Input material: peripheral blood. DNA of the CDR3: TGTGCCATCAGTGAGTCACGAGCGAGCTCTGGGGCCAACGTCCTGACTTTC. Encoded protein: CAISESRASSGANVLTF.